This TCR beta chain is drawn from a study of blood T cell repertoires in COVID-19. As for the study in general: Acute and convalescent COVID-19 samples came from the United States, Italy and Spain. PBMCs, B-cell-depleted T cells, or T cells were the source of the cDNA or gDNA that made up the material.

The repertoire was sequenced with immunoSEQ multiplex PCR; TCRdb's copy has only in-frame clones and lacks some. Altogether some 250,000 clones are present, roughly 90% being singletons, with the ten largest covering roughly 4%. Cohorts were determined from participant-reported clinical history. Unmatched junction bases numbered 6, after V lost 5 bases and J lost 5 bases. The CDR3 spans 15 residues. Per germline, CDR1 SGHTA and CDR2 FQGNSA. The V gene is TRBV7-2, the J gene TRBJ1-2, with 12 bases matching TRBD1. This clonotype was obtained from a woman aged 25-40 years with acute COVID-19. The sample comprised PBMCs or T cells enriched from blood (not recorded which). The CDR3 sequence is CASSIGTGGIYGYTF. CDR3 bases: TGTGCCAGCAGCATTGGGACAGGGGGCATTTATGGCTACACCTTC.